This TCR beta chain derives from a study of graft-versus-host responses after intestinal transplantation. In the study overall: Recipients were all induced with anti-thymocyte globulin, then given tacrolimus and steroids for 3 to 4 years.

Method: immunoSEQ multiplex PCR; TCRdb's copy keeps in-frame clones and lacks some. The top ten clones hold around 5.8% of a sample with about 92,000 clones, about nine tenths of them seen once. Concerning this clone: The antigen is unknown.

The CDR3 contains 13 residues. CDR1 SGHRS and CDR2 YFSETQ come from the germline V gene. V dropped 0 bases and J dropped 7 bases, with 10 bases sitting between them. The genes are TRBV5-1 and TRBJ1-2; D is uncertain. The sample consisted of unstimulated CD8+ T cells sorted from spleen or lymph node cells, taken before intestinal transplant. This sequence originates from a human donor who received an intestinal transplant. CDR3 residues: CASSLAVGGGYTF. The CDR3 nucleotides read TGCGCCAGCAGCTTGGCTGTGGGAGGTGGCTACACCTTC.